This T cell receptor (beta chain) was sequenced for a study of shared clonotypes between healthy human individuals. Across the study: Three men and a couple of women, aged 18 to 49, were donors. Study results and caveats: Inspection by rarefaction showed sorted-subset sequencing to be incomplete despite large depth.

The germline V gene encodes CDR1 SGHRS and CDR2 YFSETQ. The CDR3 loop spans 18 amino acids. Trimming cost V 2 bases and J 0 bases, with 15 bases left between them. Repertoires were generated with immunoSEQ multiplex PCR, while TCRdb's copy carries only in-frame clones and drops some. This repertoire shows approximately 1,500,000 clones, roughly 96% found once; its top ten account for 1% to 1.5%. For this clone: Its antigen is not identified.

The healthy adult donors were HIV-negative and reported no recent acute infections or vaccinations. The specimen sequenced was naive CD4+ T cells sorted from blood. As for subset: CD45RA+ positively selected. The sequence was obtained from a man aged 30 to 45 in good health. The rearrangement uses TRBV5-1 and TRBJ2-6; possible D gene TRBD1, 8 bases. In DNA, the CDR3 is TGCGCCAGCAGCTTCCACAGGGGGGGTTCCTCTGGGGCCAACGTCCTGACTTTC. Protein product: CASSFHRGGSSGANVLTF.